A selection of T cell receptor beta chains follows, all from one sample in a study of cytomegalovirus exposure and HLA in healthy donors. Generated by immunoSEQ multiplex PCR, the TCRdb table keeps only in-frame clones and is missing some. Counted here are some 200,000 clones, more than 60% occurring once; the ten biggest clones make up 0.22%. Sequencing was done on a sample of PBMCs. These receptors all stem from a girl aged 2 to 10 in good health and CMV-seronegative. The CDR3 runs from the conserved cysteine through the conserved F or W. A D gene is named only where the DNA matches it firmly. Clone size appears in some rows only: once, few, many, or a class for an expanded clone.

v_call	d_call	clone_size	j_call	cdr3_aa	cdr3_nt
TRBV28	TRBD1	NA	TRBJ1-3	CASSFSQGVSGNTIYF	TGTGCCAGCAGTTTCTCACAGGGGGTCTCTGGAAACACCATATATTTT
TRBV5-1	NA	NA	TRBJ2-7	CASSPGPRSYEQYF	TGCGCCAGCAGCCCAGGGCCGCGCTCCTACGAGCAGTACTTC
TRBV12-5	TRBD1	NA	TRBJ1-1	CASGPGQGSNTEAFF	TGTGCTAGTGGTCCAGGACAGGGAAGTAACACTGAAGCTTTCTTT
TRBV2	NA	NA	TRBJ2-7	CASGQSYEQYF	TGTGCCAGCGGACAGTCCTACGAGCAGTACTTC
TRBV5-1	TRBD1	NA	TRBJ2-7	CASGSGTGFYEQYF	TGCGCCAGCGGATCCGGGACAGGGTTCTACGAGCAGTACTTC
TRBV27	TRBD1	NA	TRBJ2-1	CASSFRDRHNEQFF	TGTGCCAGCAGTTTCAGGGACAGACACAATGAGCAGTTCTTC
TRBV7-9	TRBD2	NA	TRBJ2-1	CASSRGLAVLNEQFF	TGTGCCAGCAGCCGCGGACTAGCGGTCCTCAATGAGCAGTTCTTC
TRBV2	NA	NA	TRBJ1-1	CASSAQGGDTEAFF	TGTGCCAGCAGCGCGCAGGGAGGGGACACTGAAGCTTTCTTT
TRBV5-4	NA	few	TRBJ2-5	CASSLGAGTQYF	TGTGCCAGCAGCTTGGGAGCGGGGACCCAGTACTTC
TRBV4-1	TRBD2	NA	TRBJ2-1	CASSPYMGLAGWDEQFF	TGCGCCAGCAGCCCGTACATGGGACTAGCGGGGTGGGATGAGCAGTTCTTC
TRBV7-6	TRBD1	NA	TRBJ2-7	CASSPDRGDEQYF	TGTGCCAGCAGCCCCGACAGGGGCGACGAGCAGTACTTC
TRBV27	NA	few	TRBJ2-7	CASSFRAPYYEQYF	TGTGCCAGCAGTTTCAGGGCCCCTTACTACGAGCAGTACTTC
TRBV5-6	NA	NA	TRBJ2-5	CASSLEAGYQETQYF	TGTGCCAGCAGCTTGGAAGCCGGGTACCAAGAGACCCAGTACTTC
TRBV7-2	NA	NA	TRBJ1-6	CASSSDRYNSPLHF	TGTGCCAGCAGCTCAGACAGATATAATTCACCCCTCCACTTT
TRBV6-1	NA	NA	TRBJ1-5	CASAQGSHQPQHF	TGTGCCAGCGCTCAGGGGTCCCATCAGCCCCAGCATTTT
TRBV5-1	TRBD1	NA	TRBJ1-3	CASSLGGDRTLSGNTIYF	TGCGCCAGCAGCTTGGGCGGGGACAGGACACTTTCTGGAAACACCATATATTTT
TRBV4-2	NA	few	TRBJ1-3	CASSQVPPDGGLIYF	TGTGCCAGCAGCCAAGTACCCCCCGATGGGGGCTTAATATATTTT
TRBV29-1	NA	NA	TRBJ1-1	CSPGGGLMNTEAFF	TGCAGCCCGGGGGGGGGACTGATGAACACTGAAGCTTTCTTT
TRBV4-1	NA	NA	TRBJ2-1	CASSQVGDMNEQFF	TGCGCCAGCAGCCAGGTCGGGGACATGAATGAGCAGTTCTTC
TRBV29-1	NA	NA	TRBJ1-4	CSVGLRAINEKLFF	TGCAGCGTTGGTCTGAGGGCGATTAATGAAAAACTGTTTTTT
TRBV2	NA	NA	TRBJ2-1	CASSEDRANEQFF	TGTGCCAGCAGTGAAGACAGGGCCAATGAGCAGTTCTTC
TRBV9	TRBD1	NA	TRBJ2-3	CASSVAGQGGDTQYF	TGTGCCAGCAGCGTAGCTGGACAGGGTGGGGATACGCAGTATTTT
TRBV6-6	TRBD2	NA	TRBJ2-7	CASRTTSGEAYEQYF	TGTGCCAGCAGAACAACTAGCGGAGAAGCTTACGAGCAGTACTTC
TRBV7-3	NA	NA	TRBJ1-2	CASSLDALGAYGYTF	TGTGCCAGCAGCTTAGATGCCTTGGGGGCCTATGGCTACACCTTC
TRBV6-5	NA	NA	TRBJ1-6	CASTQRDSPLHF	TGTGCCAGCACCCAACGGGATTCACCCCTCCACTTT
TRBV7-9	TRBD2	NA	TRBJ2-1	CASSSRGSTSGYSYNEQFF	TGTGCCAGCAGCTCCAGGGGTAGTACTAGCGGCTACTCCTACAATGAGCAGTTCTTC
TRBV7-2	TRBD2	NA	TRBJ2-1	CASSLQLAGGHEQFF	TGTGCCAGCAGCTTACAACTAGCGGGAGGGCATGAGCAGTTCTTC
TRBV6-5	NA	NA	TRBJ1-1	CASSRSSTGNTEAFF	TGTGCCAGCAGCCGATCCTCCACAGGTAACACTGAAGCTTTCTTT
TRBV15	NA	NA	TRBJ2-3	CATSRERAGRTDTQYF	TGTGCCACCAGCAGAGAGCGAGCGGGTCGCACAGATACGCAGTATTTT
TRBV10-3	NA	NA	TRBJ2-7	CAISEGQGYEQYF	TGTGCCATCAGTGAGGGGCAGGGATACGAGCAGTACTTC
TRBV9	TRBD2	NA	TRBJ2-3	CASSVDVLATDTQYF	TGTGCCAGCAGCGTAGATGTACTAGCGACAGATACGCAGTATTTT
TRBV30	TRBD2	few	TRBJ2-1	CAWSPPGGINEQFF	TGTGCCTGGAGTCCCCCGGGGGGTATAAATGAGCAGTTCTTC
TRBV6-6	NA	NA	TRBJ2-5	CASSYGSKETQYF	TGTGCCAGCAGTTACGGTAGTAAGGAGACCCAGTACTTC
TRBV7-9	NA	NA	TRBJ2-3	CASTHKSLSTDTQYF	TGTGCCAGCACCCATAAAAGCTTAAGCACAGATACGCAGTATTTT
TRBV11-2	TRBD1	few	TRBJ2-7	CASSNSGQGVYEQYF	TGTGCCAGCAGTAATTCGGGACAGGGGGTCTACGAGCAGTACTTC
TRBV30	NA	once	TRBJ1-5	CAWSDIYQPQHF	TGTGCCTGGAGTGACATATATCAGCCCCAGCATTTT
TRBV7-9	NA	NA	TRBJ2-5	CSSNFRGGSQETQYF	TGTTCCAGCAACTTCAGGGGCGGAAGCCAAGAGACCCAGTACTTC
TRBV5-4	NA	few	TRBJ1-2	CASSLDSYGYTF	TGTGCCAGCAGCTTGGACAGCTATGGCTACACCTTC
TRBV11-2	NA	NA	TRBJ2-1	CASSLDRRLTEQFF	TGTGCCAGCAGCTTAGATCGGAGACTAACGGAGCAGTTCTTC
TRBV2	NA	NA	TRBJ2-3	CASLGIGSTDTQYF	TGTGCCAGCCTCGGGATAGGCAGCACAGATACGCAGTATTTT
TRBV4-2	NA	NA	TRBJ1-6	CASSLGEGNSPLHF	TGTGCCAGCAGCCTGGGAGAAGGCAATTCACCCCTCCACTTT
TRBV6-5	TRBD1	NA	TRBJ2-2	CASRVTGVVTGELFF	TGTGCCAGCAGAGTGACAGGGGTTGTCACCGGGGAGCTGTTCTTT
TRBV4-1	TRBD2	NA	TRBJ2-3	CASSRQTSAGTDTQYF	TGCGCCAGCAGCCGACAGACTAGCGCAGGCACAGATACGCAGTATTTT
TRBV2	TRBD1	NA	TRBJ2-7	CASSSRGRNQQYF	TGTGCCAGCAGTAGCAGGGGGCGCAATCAGCAGTACTTC
TRBV27	TRBD1	NA	TRBJ1-5	CASSRGPGQPQHF	TGTGCCAGTTCCAGGGGGCCGGGGCAGCCCCAGCATTTT
TRBV5-1	NA	once	TRBJ2-1	CASSPPAGSVDEQFF	TGCGCCAGCAGCCCCCCTGCGGGGTCAGTGGATGAGCAGTTCTTC
TRBV5-1	NA	NA	TRBJ2-3	CASSRGGSDTQYF	TGCGCCAGCAGCAGGGGGGGGTCAGATACGCAGTATTTT
TRBV7-9	TRBD2	once	TRBJ2-7	CASSPTGTSGYEQYF	TGTGCCAGCAGCCCTACCGGGACTAGCGGCTACGAGCAGTACTTC
TRBV10-3	TRBD1	NA	TRBJ2-2	CAIRLGTGNTGELFF	TGTGCCATCAGACTCGGGACAGGCAACACCGGGGAGCTGTTTTTT
TRBV27	NA	NA	TRBJ1-1	CASSDQSRGTEAFF	TGTGCCAGCAGTGACCAATCTCGGGGGACTGAAGCTTTCTTT